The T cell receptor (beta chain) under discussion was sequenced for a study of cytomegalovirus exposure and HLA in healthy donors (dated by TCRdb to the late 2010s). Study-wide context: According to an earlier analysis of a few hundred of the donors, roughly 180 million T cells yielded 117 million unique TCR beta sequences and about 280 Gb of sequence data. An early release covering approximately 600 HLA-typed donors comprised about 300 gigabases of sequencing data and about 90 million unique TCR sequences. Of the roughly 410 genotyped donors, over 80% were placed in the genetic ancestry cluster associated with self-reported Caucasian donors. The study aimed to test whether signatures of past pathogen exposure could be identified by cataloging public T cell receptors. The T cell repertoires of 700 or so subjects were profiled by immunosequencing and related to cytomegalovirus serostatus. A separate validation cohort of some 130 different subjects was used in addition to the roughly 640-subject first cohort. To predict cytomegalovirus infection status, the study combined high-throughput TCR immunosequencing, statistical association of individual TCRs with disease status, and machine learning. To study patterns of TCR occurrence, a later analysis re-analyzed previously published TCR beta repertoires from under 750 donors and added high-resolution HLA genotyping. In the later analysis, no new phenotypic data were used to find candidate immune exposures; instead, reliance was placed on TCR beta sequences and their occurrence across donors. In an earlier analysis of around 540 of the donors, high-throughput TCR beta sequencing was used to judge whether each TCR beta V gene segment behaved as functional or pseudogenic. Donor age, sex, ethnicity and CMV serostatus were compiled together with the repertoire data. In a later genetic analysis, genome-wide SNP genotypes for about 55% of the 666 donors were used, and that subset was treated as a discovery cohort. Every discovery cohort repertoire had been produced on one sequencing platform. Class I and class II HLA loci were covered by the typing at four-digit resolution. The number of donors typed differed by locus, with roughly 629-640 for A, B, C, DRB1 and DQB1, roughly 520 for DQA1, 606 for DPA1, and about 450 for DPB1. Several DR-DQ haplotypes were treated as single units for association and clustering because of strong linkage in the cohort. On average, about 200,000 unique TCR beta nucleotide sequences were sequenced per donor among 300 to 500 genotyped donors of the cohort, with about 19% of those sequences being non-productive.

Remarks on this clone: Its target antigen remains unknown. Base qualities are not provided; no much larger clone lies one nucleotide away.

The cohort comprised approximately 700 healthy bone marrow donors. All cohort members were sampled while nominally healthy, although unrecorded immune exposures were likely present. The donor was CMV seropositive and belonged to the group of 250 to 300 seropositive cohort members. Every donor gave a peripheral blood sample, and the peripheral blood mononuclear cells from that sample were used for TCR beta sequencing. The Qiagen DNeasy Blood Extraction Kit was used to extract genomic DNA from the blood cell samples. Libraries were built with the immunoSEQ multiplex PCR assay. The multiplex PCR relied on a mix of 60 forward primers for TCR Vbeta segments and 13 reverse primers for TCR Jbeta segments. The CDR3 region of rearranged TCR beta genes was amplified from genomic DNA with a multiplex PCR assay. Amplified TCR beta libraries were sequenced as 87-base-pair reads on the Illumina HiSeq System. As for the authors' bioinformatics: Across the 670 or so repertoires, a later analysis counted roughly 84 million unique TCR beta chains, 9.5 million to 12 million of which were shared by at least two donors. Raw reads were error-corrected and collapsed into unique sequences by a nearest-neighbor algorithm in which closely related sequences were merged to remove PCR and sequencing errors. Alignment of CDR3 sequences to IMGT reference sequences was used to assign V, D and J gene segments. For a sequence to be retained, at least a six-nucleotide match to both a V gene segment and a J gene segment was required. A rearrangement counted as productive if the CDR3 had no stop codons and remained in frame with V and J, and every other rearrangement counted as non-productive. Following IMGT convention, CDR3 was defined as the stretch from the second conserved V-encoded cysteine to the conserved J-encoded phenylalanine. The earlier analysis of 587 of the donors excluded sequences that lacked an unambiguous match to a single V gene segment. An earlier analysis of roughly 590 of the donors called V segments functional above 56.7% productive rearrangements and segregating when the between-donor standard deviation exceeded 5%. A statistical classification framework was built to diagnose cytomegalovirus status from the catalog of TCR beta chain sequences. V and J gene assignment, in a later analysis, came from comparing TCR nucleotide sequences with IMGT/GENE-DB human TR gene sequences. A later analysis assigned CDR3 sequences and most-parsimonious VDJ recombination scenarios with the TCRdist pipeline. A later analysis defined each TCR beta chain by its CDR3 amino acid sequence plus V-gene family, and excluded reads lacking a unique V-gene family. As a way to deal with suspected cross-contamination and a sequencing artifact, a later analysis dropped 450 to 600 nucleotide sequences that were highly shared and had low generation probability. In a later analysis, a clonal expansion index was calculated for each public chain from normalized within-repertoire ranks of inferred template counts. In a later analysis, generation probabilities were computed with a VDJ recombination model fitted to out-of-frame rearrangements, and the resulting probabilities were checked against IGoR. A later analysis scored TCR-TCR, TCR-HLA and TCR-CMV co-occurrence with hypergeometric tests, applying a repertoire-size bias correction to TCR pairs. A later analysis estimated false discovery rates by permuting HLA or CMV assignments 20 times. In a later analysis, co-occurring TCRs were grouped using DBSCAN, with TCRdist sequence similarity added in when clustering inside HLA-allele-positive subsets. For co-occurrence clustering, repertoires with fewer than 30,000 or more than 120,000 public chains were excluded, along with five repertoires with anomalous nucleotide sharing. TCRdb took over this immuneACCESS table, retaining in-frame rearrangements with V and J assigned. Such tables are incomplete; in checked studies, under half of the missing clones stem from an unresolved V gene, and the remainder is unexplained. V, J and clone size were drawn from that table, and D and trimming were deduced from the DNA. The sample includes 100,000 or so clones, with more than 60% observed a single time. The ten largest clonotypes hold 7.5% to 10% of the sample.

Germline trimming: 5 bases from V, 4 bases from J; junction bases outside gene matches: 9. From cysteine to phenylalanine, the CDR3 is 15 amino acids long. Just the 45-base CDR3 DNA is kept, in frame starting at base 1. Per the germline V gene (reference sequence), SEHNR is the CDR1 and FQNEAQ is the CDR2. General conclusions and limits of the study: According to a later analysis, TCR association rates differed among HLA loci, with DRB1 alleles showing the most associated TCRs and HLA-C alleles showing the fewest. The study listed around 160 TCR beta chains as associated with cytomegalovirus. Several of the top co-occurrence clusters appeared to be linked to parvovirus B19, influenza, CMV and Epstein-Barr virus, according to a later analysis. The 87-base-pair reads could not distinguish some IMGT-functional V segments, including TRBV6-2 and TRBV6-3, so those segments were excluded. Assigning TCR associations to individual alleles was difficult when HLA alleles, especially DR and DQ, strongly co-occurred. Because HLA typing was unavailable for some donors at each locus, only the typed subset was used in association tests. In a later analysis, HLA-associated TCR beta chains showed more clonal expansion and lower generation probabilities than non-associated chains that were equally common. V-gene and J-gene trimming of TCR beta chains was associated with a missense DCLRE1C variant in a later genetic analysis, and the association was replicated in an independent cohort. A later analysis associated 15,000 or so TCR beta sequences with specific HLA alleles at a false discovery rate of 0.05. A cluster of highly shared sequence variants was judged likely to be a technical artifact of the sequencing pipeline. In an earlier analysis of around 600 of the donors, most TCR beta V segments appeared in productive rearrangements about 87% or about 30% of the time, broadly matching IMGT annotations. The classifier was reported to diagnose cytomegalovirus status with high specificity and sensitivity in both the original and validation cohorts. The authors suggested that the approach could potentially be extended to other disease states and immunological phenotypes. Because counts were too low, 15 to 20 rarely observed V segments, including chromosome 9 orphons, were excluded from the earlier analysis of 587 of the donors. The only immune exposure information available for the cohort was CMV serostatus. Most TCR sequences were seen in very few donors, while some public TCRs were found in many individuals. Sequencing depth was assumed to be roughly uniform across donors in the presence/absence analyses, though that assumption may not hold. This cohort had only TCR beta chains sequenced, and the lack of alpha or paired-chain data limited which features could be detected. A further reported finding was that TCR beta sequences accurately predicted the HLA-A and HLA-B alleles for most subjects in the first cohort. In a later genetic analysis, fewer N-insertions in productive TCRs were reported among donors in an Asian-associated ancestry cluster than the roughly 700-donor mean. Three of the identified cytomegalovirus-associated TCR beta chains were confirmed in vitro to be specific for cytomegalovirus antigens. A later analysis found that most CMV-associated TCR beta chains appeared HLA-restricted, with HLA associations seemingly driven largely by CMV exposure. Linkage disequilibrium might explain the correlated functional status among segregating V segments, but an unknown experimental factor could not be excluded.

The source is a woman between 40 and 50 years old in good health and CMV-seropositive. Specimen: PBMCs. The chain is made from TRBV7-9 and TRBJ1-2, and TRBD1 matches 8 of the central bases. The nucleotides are TGTGCCAGCAGCCCAGGGCAGGGGGCTGGCTATGGCTACACCTTC. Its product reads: CASSPGQGAGYGYTF.